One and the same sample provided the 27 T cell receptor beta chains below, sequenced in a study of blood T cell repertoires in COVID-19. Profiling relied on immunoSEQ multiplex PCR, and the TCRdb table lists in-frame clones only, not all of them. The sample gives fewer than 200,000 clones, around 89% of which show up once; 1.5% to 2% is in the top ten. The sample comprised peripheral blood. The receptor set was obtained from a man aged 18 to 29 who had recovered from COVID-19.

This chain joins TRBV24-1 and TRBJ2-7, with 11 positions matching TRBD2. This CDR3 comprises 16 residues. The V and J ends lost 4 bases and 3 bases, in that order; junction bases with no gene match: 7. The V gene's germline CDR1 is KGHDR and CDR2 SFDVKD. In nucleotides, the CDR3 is TGTGCCACCAGTGACCGCTCGACTAGCGGGGACTACGAGCAGTACTTC. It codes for CATSDRSTSGDYEQYF.

The CDR3 bases are TGTGCCAGCAGCCCGGAGGGACAGCCTTATGGCTACACCTTC. Protein product: CASSPEGQPYGYTF. The V call is TRBV7-9, the J call TRBJ1-2, with 7 bases fitting TRBD1. Germline lookup yields CDR1 SEHNR and CDR2 FQNEAQ (reference sequence). J was trimmed by 5 bases and V by 5 bases; bases with no gene match: 8. The CDR3 runs to 14 residues.

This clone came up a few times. CDR3 sequence: CASSGTSGMISYEQYF. In DNA form, the CDR3 reads TGTGCCAGCAGTGGGACTAGCGGGATGATCTCCTACGAGCAGTACTTC. The chain carries TRBV28 and TRBJ2-7; TRBD2 matches at 13 bases. CDR1 and CDR2 (germline): MDHEN, SYDVKM. The CDR3 spans 16 residues. V trimming: 5 bases; J trimming: 0 bases; junction bases outside the gene matches: 4. Full variable domain (remainder filled in from reference TRBV28 and TRBJ2-7): DVKVTQSSRYLVKRTGEKVFLECVQDMDHENMFWYRQDPGLGLRLIYFSYDVKMKEKGDIPEGYSVSREKKERFSLILESASTNQTSMYLCASSGTSGMISYEQYFGPGTRLTVT.

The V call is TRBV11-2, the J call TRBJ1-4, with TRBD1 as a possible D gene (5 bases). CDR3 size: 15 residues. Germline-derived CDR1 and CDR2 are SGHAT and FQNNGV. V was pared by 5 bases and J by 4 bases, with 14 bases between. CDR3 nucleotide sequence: TGTGCCAGCAGCACGAGACAGTGGGATAATGAAAAACTGTTTTTT. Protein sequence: CASSTRQWDNEKLFF.

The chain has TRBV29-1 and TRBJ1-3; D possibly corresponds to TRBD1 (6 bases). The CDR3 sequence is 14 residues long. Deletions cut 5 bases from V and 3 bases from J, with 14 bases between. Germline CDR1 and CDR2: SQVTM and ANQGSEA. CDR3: CSVYGGAFGNTIYF. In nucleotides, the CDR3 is TGCAGCGTTTATGGGGGCGCATTTGGAAACACCATATATTTT.

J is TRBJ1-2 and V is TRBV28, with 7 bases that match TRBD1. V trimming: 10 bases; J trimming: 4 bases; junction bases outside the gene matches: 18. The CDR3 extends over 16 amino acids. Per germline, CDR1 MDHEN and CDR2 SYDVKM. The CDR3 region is CAIPILGDSETYGYTF. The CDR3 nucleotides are TGTGCCATCCCGATACTCGGGGACAGCGAAACCTATGGCTACACCTTC.

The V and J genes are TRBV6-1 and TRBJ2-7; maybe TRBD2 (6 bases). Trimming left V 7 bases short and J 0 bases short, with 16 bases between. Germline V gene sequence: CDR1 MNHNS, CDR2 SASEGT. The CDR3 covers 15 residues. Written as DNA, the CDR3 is TGTGCCAGCACCTACGGGGGTTTCAGCTCCTACGAGCAGTACTTC. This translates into CASTYGGFSSYEQYF.

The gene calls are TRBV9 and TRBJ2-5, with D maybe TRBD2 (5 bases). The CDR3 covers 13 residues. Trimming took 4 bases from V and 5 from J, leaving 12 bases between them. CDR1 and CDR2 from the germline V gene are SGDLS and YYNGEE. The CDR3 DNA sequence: TGTGCCAGCAGCCCACGGGGTGTGGAGACCCAGTACTTC. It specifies CASSPRGVETQYF.

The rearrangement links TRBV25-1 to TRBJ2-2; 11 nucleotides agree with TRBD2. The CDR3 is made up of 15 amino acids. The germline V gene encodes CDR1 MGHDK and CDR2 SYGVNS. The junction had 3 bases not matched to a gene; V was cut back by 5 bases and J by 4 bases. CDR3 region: CASSHSGRATGELFF. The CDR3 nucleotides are TGTGCCAGCAGTCATAGCGGGAGGGCCACCGGGGAGCTGTTTTTT.

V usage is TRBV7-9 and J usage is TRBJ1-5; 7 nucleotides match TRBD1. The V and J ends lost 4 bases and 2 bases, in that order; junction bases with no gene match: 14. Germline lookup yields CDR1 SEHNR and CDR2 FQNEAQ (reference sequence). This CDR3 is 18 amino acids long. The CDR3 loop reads CASSSTKGAIWGNQPQHF. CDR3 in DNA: TGTGCCAGCAGCTCAACCAAGGGGGCTATATGGGGCAATCAGCCCCAGCATTTT.

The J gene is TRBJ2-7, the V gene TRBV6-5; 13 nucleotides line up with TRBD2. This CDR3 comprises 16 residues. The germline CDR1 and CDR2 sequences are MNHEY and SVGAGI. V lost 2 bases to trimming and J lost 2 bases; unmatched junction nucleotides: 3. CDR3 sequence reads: CASSYPGTSGAYEQYF. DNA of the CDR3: TGTGCCAGCAGTTACCCCGGGACTAGCGGGGCCTACGAGCAGTACTTC.

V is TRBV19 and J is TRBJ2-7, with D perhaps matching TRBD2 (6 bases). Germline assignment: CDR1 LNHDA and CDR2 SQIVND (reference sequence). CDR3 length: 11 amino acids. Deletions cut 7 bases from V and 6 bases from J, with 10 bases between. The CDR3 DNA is TGTGCCAGTACCTCCGGGGGCGAGCAGTACTTC. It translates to CASTSGGEQYF.

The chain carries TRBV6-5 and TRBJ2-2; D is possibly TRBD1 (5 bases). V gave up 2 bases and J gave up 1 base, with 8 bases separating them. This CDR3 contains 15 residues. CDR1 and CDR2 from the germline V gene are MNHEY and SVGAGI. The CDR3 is CASSYTDMNTGELFF. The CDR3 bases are TGTGCCAGCAGTTACACGGACATGAACACCGGGGAGCTGTTTTTT.

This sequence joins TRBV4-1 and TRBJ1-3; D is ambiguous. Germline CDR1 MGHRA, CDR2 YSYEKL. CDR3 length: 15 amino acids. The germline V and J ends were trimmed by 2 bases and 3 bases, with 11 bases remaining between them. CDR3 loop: CASSQPGIVGNTIYF. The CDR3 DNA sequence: TGCGCCAGCAGCCAACCAGGAATTGTTGGAAACACCATATATTTT.

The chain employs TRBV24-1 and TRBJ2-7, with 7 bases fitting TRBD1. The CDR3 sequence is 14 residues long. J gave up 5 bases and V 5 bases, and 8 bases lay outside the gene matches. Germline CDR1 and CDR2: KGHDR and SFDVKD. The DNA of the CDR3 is TGTGCCACCAGTGGCAGGGGGACAGAAAACGAGCAGTACTTC. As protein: CATSGRGTENEQYF.

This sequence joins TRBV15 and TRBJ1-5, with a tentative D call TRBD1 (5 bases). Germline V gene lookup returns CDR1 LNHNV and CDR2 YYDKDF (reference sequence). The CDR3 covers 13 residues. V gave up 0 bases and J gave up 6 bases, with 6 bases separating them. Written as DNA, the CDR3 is TGTGCCACCAGCAGAGATAGGGGTCAGCCCCAGCATTTT. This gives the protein CATSRDRGQPQHF.

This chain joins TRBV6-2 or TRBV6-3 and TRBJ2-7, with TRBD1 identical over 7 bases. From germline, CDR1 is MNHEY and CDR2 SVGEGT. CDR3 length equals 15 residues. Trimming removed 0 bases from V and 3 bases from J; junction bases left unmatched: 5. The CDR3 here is CASSYSGTESYEQYF. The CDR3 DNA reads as TGTGCCAGCAGTTACTCTGGGACAGAGAGCTACGAGCAGTACTTC.

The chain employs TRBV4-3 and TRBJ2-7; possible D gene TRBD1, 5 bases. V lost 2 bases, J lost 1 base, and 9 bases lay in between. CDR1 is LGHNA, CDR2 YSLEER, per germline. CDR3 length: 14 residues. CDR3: CASSQTQGSYEQYF. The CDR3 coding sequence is TGCGCCAGCAGCCAAACTCAGGGTTCCTACGAGCAGTACTTC.

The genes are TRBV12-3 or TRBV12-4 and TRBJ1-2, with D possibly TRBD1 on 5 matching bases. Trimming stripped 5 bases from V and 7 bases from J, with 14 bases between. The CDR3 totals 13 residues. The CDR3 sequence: CASSPPIGAGYTF. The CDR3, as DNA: TGTGCCAGCAGTCCTCCAATAGGGGCTGGCTACACCTTC.

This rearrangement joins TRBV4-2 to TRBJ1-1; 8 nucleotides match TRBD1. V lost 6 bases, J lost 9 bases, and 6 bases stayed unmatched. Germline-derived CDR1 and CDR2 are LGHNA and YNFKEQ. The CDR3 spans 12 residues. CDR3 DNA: TGTGCCAGCAGACAGGGGGTTCAAAAAGCTTTCTTT. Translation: CASRQGVQKAFF.

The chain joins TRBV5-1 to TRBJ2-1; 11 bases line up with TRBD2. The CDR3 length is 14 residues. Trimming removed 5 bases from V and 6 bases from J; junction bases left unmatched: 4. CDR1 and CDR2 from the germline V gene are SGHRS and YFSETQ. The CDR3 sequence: CASRYSGRANEQFF. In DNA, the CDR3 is TGCGCCAGCAGATATAGCGGGAGGGCCAATGAGCAGTTCTTC.

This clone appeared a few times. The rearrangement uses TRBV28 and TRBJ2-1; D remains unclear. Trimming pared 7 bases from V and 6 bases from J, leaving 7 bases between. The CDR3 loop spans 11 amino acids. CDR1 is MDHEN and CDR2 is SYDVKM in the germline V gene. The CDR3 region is CASNSGNEQFF. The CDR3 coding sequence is TGTGCCAGCAACTCCGGCAATGAGCAGTTCTTC.

The CDR3 DNA reads TGTGCCAGCAGTTTATTCCCAGACAGGGTACACCTTCGGGAGCAGTACTTC. This encodes CASSLFPDRVHLREQYF. The chain joins TRBV28 to TRBJ2-7; 7 positions agree with TRBD1. V shed 1 base, J shed 7 bases, and the junction held 16 bases outside the gene matches. CDR1 and CDR2 (germline): MDHEN, SYDVKM. The length of the CDR3 is 17 residues.

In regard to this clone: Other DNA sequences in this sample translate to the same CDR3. CDR3 in amino acids: CASSGTVNTEAFF. CDR3 in DNA: TGCGCCAGCAGCGGGACTGTGAACACTGAAGCTTTCTTT. V usage is TRBV5-1 and J usage is TRBJ1-1, with D perhaps TRBD1 (5 bases). CDR1 is SGHRS, CDR2 YFSETQ, per germline. There are 13 residues in the CDR3. V was pared by 4 bases and J by 0 bases, with 7 bases between.

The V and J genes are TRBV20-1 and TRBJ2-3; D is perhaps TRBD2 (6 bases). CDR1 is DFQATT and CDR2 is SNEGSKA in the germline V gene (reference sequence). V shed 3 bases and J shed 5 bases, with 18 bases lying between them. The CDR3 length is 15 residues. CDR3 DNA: TGCAGTGCTAGTTCGGTCGGGAGTATCCTAGATACGCAGTATTTT. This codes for CSASSVGSILDTQYF.

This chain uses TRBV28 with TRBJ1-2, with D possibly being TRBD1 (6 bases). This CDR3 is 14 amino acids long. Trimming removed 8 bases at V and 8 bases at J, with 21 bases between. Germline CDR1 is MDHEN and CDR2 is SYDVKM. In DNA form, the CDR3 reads TGTGCCAGCTTCAGTGGGGGAAACAGGGACGGCTACACCTTC. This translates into CASFSGGNRDGYTF.

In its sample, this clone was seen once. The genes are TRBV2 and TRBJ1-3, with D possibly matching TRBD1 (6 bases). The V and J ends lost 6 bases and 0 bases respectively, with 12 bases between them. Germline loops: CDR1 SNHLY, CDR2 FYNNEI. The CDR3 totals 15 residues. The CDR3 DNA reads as TGTGCCAGCAGGGGGGCGTCCTACTCTGGAAACACCATATATTTT. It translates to CASRGASYSGNTIYF.